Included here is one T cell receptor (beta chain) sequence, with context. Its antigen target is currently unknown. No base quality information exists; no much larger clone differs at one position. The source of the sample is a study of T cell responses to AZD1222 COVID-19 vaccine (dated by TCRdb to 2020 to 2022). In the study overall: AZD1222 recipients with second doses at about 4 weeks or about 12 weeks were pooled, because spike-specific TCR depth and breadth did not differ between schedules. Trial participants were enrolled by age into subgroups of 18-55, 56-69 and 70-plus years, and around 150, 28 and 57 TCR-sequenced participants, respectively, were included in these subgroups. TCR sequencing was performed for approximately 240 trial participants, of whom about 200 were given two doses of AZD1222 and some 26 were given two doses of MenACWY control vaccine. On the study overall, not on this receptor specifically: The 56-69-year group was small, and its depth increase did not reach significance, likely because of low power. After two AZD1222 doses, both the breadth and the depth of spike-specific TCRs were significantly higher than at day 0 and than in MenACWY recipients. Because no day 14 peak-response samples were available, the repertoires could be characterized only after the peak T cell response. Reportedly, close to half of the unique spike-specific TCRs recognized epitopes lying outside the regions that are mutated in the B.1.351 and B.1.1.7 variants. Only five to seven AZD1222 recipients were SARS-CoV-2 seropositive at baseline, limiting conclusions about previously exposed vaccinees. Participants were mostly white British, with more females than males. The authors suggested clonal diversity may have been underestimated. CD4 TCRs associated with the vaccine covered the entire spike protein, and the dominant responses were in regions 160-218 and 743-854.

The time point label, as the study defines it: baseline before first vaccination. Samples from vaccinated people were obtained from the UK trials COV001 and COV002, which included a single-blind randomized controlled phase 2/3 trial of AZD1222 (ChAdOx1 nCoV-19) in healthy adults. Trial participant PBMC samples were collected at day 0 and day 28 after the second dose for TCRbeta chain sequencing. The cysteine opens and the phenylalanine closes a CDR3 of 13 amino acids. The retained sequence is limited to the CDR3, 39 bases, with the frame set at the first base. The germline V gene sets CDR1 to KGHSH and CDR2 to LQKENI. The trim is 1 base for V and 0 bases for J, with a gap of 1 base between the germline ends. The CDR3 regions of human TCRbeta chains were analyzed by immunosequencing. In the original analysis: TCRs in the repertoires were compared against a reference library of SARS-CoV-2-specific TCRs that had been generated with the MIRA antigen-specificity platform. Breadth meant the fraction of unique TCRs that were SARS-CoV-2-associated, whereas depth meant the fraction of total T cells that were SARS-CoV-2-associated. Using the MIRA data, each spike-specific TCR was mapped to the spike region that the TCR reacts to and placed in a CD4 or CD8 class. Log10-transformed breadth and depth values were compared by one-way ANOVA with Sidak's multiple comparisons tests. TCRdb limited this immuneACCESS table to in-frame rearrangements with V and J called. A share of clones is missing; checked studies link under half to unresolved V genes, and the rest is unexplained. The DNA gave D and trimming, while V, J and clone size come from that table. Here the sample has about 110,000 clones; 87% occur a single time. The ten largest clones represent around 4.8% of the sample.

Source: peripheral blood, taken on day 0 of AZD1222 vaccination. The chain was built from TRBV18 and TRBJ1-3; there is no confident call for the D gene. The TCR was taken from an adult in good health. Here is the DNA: TGTGCCAGCTCACCACTCTCTGGAAACACCATATATTTT. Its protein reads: CASSPLSGNTIYF.